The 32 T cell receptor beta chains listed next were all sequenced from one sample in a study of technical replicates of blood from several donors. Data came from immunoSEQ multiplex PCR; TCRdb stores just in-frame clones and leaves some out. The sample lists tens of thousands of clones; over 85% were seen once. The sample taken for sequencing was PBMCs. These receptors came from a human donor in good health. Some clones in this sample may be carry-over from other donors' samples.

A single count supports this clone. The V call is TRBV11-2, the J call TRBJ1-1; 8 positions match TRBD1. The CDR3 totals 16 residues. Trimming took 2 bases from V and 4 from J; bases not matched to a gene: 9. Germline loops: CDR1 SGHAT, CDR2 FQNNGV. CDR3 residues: CASSLRGDRGGTEAFF. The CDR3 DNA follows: TGTGCCAGCAGCTTAAGGGGAGACAGGGGCGGCACTGAAGCTTTCTTT. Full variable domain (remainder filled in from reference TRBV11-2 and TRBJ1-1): EAGVAQSPRYKIIEKRQSVAFWCNPISGHATLYWYQQILGQGPKLLIQFQNNGVVDDSQLPKDRFSAERLKGVDSTLKIQPAKLEDSAVYLCASSLRGDRGGTEAFFGQGTRLTVV.

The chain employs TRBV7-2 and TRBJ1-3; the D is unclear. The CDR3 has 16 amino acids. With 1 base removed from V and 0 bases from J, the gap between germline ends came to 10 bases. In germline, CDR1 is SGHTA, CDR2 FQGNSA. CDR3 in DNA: TGTGCCAGCAGCTTAGGGGGAGGCCACTCTGGAAACACCATATATTTT. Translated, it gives CASSLGGGHSGNTIYF.

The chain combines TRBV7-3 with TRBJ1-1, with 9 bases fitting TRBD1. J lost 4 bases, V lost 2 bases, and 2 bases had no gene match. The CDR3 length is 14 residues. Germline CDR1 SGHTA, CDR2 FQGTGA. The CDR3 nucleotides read TGTGCCAGCAGCTTACGACAGGGGGGCACTGAAGCTTTCTTT. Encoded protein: CASSLRQGGTEAFF.

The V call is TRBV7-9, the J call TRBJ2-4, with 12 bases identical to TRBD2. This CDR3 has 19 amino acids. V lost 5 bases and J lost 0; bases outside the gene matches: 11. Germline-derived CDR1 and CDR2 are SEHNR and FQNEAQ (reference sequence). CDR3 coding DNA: TGTGCCAGCAGCAGGGGTGGGCTAGCGGGGGGGCTAGCCAAAAACATTCAGTACTTC. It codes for CASSRGGLAGGLAKNIQYF.

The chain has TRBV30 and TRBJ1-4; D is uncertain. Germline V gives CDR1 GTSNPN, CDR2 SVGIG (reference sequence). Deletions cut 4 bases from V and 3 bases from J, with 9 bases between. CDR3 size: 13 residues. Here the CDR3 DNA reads TGTGCCTGGAACTGGGAGGCTAATGAAAAACTGTTTTTT. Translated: CAWNWEANEKLFF.

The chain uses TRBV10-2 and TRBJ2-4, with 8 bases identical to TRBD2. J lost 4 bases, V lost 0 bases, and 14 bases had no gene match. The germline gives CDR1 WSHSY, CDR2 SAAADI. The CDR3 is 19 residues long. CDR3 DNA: TGCGCCAGCAGTGAGTCGACGCGGGAGGCCTTTGGGTCTAAAAACATTCAGTACTTC. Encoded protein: CASSESTREAFGSKNIQYF.

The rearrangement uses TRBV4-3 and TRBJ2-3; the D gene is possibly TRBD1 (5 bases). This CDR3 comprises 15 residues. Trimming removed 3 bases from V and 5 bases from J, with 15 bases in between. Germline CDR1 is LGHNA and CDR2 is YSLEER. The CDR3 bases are TGCGCCAGCAGCCAGACAGCCGTGGATGAAGATACGCAGTATTTT. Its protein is CASSQTAVDEDTQYF.

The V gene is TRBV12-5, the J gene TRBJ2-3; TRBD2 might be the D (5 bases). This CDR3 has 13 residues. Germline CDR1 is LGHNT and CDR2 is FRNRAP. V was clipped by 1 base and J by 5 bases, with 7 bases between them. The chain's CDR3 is CASGLGGIDTQYF. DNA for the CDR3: TGTGCTAGTGGTTTGGGAGGGATAGATACGCAGTATTTT.

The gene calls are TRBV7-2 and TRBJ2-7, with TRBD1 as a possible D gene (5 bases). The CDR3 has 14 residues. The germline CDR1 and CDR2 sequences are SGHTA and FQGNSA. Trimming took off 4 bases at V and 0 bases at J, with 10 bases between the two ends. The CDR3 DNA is TGTGCCAGCAGCTACGACAGAGACTCCTACGAGCAGTACTTC. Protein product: CASSYDRDSYEQYF.

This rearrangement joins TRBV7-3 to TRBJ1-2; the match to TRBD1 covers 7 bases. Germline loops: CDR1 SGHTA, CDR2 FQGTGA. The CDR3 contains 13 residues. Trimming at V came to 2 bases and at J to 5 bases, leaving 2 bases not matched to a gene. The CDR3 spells CASSLGQEYGYTF. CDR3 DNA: TGTGCCAGCAGCTTAGGACAGGAGTATGGCTACACCTTC.

The CDR3 here is CAISDYGSGGAPTKNIQYF. The DNA of the CDR3 is TGTGCCATCAGTGATTACGGTAGCGGGGGGGCCCCTACCAAAAACATTCAGTACTTC. The V and J genes are TRBV10-3 and TRBJ2-4; 11 bases align to TRBD2. The CDR3 totals 19 residues. V lost 3 bases to trimming and J lost 2 bases; unmatched junction nucleotides: 12. Per the germline V gene, CDR1 is ENHRY and CDR2 is SYGVKD.

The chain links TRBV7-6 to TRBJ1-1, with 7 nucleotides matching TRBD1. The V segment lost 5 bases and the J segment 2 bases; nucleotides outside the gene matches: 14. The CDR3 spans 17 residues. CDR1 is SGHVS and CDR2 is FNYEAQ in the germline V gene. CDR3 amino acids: CASSAIIQGGPNTEAFF. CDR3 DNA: TGTGCCAGCAGCGCTATAATTCAGGGGGGCCCTAACACTGAAGCTTTCTTT.

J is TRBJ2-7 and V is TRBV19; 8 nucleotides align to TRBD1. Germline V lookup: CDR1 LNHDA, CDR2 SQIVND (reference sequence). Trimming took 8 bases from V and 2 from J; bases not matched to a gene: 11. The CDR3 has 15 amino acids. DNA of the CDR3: TGTGCCAGTTCTTTCCAAGCACAGGGGGCCTACGAGCAGTACTTC. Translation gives CASSFQAQGAYEQYF.

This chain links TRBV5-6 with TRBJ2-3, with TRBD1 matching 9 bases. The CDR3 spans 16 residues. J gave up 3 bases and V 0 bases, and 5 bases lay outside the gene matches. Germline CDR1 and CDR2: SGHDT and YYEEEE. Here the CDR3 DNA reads TGTGCCAGCAGCTTGGCCGACAGGGGGTATACAGATACGCAGTATTTT. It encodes CASSLADRGYTDTQYF.

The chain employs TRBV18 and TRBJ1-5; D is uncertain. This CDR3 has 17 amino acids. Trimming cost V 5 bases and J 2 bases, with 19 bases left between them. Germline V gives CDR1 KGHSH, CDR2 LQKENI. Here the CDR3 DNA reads TGTGCCAGCTCAGGGAGGCCAAATCAAAGGGGCAATCAGCCCCAGCATTTT. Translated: CASSGRPNQRGNQPQHF.

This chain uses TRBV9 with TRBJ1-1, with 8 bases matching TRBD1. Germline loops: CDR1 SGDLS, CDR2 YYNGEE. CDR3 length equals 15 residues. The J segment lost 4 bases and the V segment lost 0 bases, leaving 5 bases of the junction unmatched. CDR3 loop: CASSVGNRGGTEAFF. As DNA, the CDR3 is TGTGCCAGCAGCGTAGGAAACAGGGGGGGCACTGAAGCTTTCTTT.

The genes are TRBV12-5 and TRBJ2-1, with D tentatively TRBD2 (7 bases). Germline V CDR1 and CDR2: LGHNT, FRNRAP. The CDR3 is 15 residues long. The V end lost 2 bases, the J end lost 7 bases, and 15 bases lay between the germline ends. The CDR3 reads CASGLRTGGPNEQFF. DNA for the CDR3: TGTGCTAGTGGTTTGCGAACCGGGGGGCCTAATGAGCAGTTCTTC. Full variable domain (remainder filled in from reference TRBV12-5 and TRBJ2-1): DARVTQTPRHKVTEMGQEVTMRCQPILGHNTVFWYRQTMMQGLELLAYFRNRAPLDDSGMPKDRFSAEMPDATLATLKIQPSEPRDSAVYFCASGLRTGGPNEQFFGPGTRLTVL.

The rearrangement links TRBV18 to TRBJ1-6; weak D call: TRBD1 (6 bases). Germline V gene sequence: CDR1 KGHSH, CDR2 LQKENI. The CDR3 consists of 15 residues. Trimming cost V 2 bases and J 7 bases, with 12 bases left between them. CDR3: CASSPTGTFNSPLHF. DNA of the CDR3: TGTGCCAGCTCACCAACCGGGACATTCAATTCACCCCTCCACTTT.

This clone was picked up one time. The CDR3 sequence: CASSKLATNEQFF. The DNA for the CDR3 is TGTGCCAGCAGCAAACTAGCTACCAATGAGCAGTTCTTC. The J gene is TRBJ2-1, the V gene TRBV7-9; D may be TRBD2 (6 bases). Germline V CDR1 and CDR2: SEHNR, FQNEAQ (reference sequence). The V end lost 5 bases, the J end lost 6 bases, and 11 bases lay between the germline ends. The CDR3 has 13 amino acids.

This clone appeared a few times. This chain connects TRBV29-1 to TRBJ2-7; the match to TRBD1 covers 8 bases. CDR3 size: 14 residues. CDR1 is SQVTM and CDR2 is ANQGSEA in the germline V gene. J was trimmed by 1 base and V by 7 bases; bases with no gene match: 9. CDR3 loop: CSAMPGGSSYEQYF. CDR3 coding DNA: TGCAGCGCCATGCCAGGGGGCTCTTCCTACGAGCAGTACTTC.

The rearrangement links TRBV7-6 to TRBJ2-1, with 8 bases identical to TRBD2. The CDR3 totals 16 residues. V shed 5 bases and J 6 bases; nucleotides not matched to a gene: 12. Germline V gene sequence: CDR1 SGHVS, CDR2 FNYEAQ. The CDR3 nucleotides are TGTGCCAGCAGCCTTACCTCCCGGACTAGCTCCAATGAGCAGTTCTTC. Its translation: CASSLTSRTSSNEQFF.

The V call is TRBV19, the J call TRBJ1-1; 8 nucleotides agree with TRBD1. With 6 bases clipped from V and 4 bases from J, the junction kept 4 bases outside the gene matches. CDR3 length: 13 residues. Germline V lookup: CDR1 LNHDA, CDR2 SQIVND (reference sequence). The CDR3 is CASRTGGITEAFF. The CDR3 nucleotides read TGTGCCAGTAGAACAGGGGGGATCACTGAAGCTTTCTTT.

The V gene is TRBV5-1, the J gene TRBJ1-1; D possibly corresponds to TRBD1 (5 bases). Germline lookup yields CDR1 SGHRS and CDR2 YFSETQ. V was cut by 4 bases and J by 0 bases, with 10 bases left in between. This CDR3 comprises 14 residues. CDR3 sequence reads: CASSPGVMNTEAFF. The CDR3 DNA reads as TGCGCCAGCAGCCCGGGGGTCATGAACACTGAAGCTTTCTTT.

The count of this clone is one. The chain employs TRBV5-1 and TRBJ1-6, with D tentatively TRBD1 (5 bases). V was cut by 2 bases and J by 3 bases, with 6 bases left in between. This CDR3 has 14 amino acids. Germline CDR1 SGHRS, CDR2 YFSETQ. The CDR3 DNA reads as TGCGCCAGCAGCTTCCAGGGCTATAATTCACCCCTCCACTTT. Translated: CASSFQGYNSPLHF.

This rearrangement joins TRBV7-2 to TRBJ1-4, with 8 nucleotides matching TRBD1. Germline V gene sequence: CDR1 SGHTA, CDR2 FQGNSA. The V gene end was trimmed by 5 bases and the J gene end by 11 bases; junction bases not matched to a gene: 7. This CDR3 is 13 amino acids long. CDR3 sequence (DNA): TGTGCCAGCAGCCCTGGACAGGGTCGGAAACTGTTTTTT. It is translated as CASSPGQGRKLFF.

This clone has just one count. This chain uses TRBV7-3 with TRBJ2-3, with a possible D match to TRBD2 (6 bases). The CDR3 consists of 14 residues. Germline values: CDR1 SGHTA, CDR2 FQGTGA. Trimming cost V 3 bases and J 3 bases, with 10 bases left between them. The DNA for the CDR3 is TGTGCCAGCAGCTTCGGGGGAAAAACAGATACGCAGTATTTT. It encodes CASSFGGKTDTQYF.

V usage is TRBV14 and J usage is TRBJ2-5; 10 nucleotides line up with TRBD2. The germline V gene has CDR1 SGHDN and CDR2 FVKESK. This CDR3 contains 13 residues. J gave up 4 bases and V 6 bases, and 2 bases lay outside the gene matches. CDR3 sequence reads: CASRASGGETQYF. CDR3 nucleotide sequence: TGTGCCAGCAGGGCTAGCGGGGGAGAGACCCAGTACTTC.

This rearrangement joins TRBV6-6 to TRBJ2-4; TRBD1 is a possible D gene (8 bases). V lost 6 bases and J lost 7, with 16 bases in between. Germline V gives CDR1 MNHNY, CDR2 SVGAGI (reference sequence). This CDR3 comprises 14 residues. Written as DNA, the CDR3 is TGTGCCAGCAGCCTCACAGGGGGGGTTAACATTCAGTACTTC. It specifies CASSLTGGVNIQYF.

The CDR3 nucleotides read TGCGCCAGCAGGTGGGGAGTCACTGAAGCTTTCTTT. Its protein product is CASRWGVTEAFF. This chain uses TRBV23-1 with TRBJ1-1, with no clear D. TRBV23-1 is an ORF, with its function uncertain. The V and J ends lost 6 bases and 4 bases respectively, with 9 bases between them. The CDR3 consists of 12 residues.

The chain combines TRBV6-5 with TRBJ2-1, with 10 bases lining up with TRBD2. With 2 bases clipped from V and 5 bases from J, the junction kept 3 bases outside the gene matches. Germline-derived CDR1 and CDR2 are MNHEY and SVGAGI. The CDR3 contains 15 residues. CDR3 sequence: CASSYGAGGNNEQFF. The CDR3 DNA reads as TGTGCCAGCAGTTACGGAGCGGGGGGGAACAATGAGCAGTTCTTC.

For the CDR3, the DNA is TGTGCCAGCAGCTTGAGGAGGGGAGAAAATGGCTACACCTTC. Amino acid sequence: CASSLRRGENGYTF. V is TRBV5-5 and J is TRBJ1-2; perhaps TRBD1 as D (5 bases). There are 14 residues in the CDR3. Germline CDR1 SGHKS, CDR2 YYEKEE (reference sequence). V dropped 1 base and J dropped 6 bases, with 13 bases sitting between them.

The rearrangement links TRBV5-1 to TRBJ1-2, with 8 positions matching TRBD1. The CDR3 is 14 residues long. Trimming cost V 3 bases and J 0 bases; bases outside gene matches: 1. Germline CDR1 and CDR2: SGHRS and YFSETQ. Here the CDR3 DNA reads TGCGCCAGCAGCTGGACAGGGTCTAACTATGGCTACACCTTC. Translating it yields CASSWTGSNYGYTF.